The 16 T cell receptor beta chains listed next were all sequenced from one sample in a study of early T cells in non-severe SARS-CoV-2 infection. TCRdb reprocessed the 5' RACE reads via MiXCR and lists one record per CDR3 protein. The repertoire holds over 30,000 distinct CDR3 sequences, with 5% to 6% as singletons. The sequencing here drew on whole blood, taken at baseline. All receptors derive from an adult who was a healthcare worker with PCR-confirmed SARS-CoV-2 infection or an uninfected control (not recorded which).

In this sample, this clonotype turned up many times. V and J are TRBV4-1 and TRBJ1-1; tentatively, D is TRBD1 (5 bases). The CDR3 is 16 amino acids. Trimming removed 3 bases from V and 0 bases from J, with 14 bases in between. Germline CDR1 and CDR2: MGHRA and YSYEKL. CDR3 sequence: CASSQLFRGVNTEAFF. CDR3 DNA sequence: TGCGCCAGCAGCCAGCTATTTCGGGGCGTGAACACTGAAGCTTTCTTT.

This clonotype was picked up many times. The rearrangement joins TRBV11-3 to TRBJ1-2; TRBD1 aligns across 7 bases. CDR1 is SGHNT, CDR2 YENEEA, per germline. V dropped 1 base and J dropped 0; count of bases not matched to a gene: 8. The CDR3 is 17 amino acids. The CDR3 region has the DNA TGTGCCAGCAGCTTAGGGCCGAAGGGGGCAGCTAACTATGGCTACACCTTC. It specifies CASSLGPKGAANYGYTF.

This clonotype was recorded at least ten times. The rearrangement joins TRBV15 to TRBJ2-1, with TRBD2 matching over 14 bases. The trim removed 0 bases at V and 9 bases at J, leaving 4 bases unmatched. The CDR3 is 16 amino acids. Germline V gene data show CDR1 as LNHNV and CDR2 as YYDKDF (reference sequence). CDR3 in amino acids: CATSRDRTSGRPEQFF. The CDR3 DNA reads TGTGCCACCAGCAGAGATCGGACTAGCGGGAGGCCTGAGCAGTTCTTC.

V is TRBV27 and J is TRBJ1-2, with unresolved D. The CDR3 totals 13 residues. Germline CDR1 and CDR2: MNHEY and SMNVEV (reference sequence). V was pared by 3 bases and J by 1 base, with 6 bases between. Here the CDR3 DNA reads TGTGCCAGCAGTTTGACGGGTAACTATGGCTACACCTTC. The encoded protein is CASSLTGNYGYTF.

The chain carries TRBV3-1 and TRBJ1-5; 7 nucleotides agree with TRBD1. The CDR3 is 16 amino acids. Per germline, CDR1 LGHDT and CDR2 YNNKEL (reference sequence). Unmatched junction bases numbered 10, after V lost 4 bases and J lost 4 bases. The CDR3 loop reads CASSRSDRPLNQPQHF. The CDR3 DNA is TGTGCCAGCAGCCGATCGGACAGGCCCTTGAATCAGCCCCAGCATTTT.

The DNA of the CDR3 is TGTGCCAGCAGCACGGCGGGTTCCTACGAGCAGTACGTC. Amino acids: CASSTAGSYEQYV. The V and J genes are TRBV6-2 or TRBV6-3 and TRBJ2-7; possibly TRBD2 for D (5 bases). CDR1 MNHEY and CDR2 SVGEGT come from the germline V gene. V was pared by 6 bases and J by 1 base, with 10 bases between. The CDR3 extends over 13 amino acids.

This clonotype was found a few times. This rearrangement joins TRBV7-3 to TRBJ2-3, with D unclear. The CDR3 is 14 residues long. CDR1 and CDR2 from the germline V gene are SGHTA and FQGTGA. The V gene lost 3 bases and the J gene lost 4 bases, with 11 bases spanning the gap. The CDR3 DNA follows: TGTGCCAGCAGCTTTTTAGGTGGCGCAGATACGCAGTATTTT. Translated: CASSFLGGADTQYF.

Details on this clonotype: Being one base from a much bigger clone, this may be a read error. The genes are TRBV7-9 and TRBJ2-3; TRBD1 aligns across 7 bases. Germline V gene data show CDR1 as SEHNR and CDR2 as FQNEAQ (reference sequence). The CDR3 is made up of 14 amino acids. Here the CDR3 DNA reads TGTGCCAGCAGCTTACGGGACAGCACAGATTCGCAGTATTTT. It yields the protein CASSLRDSTDSQYF.

This clonotype showed up just a few times. The chain is built from TRBV9 and TRBJ1-1; D is possibly TRBD1 (5 bases). Germline V gene lookup returns CDR1 SGDLS and CDR2 YYNGEE. This CDR3 has 15 residues. The ends were cut back, 4 bases at V and 6 bases at J, with 19 bases in the middle. CDR3 sequence (DNA): TGTGCCAGCAGCCCCGAATTGGGGGTGAGAGCTGAAGCTTTCTTT. Protein product: CASSPELGVRAEAFF.

This clonotype was counted many times. The CDR3 DNA follows: TGCAGCGTGGGGAAGGGGCTTCGATACACTGAAGCTTTCTTT. Protein: CSVGKGLRYTEAFF. This chain connects TRBV29-1 to TRBJ1-1, with a possible D match to TRBD1 (5 bases). Trimming stripped 6 bases from V and 3 bases from J, with 17 bases between. This CDR3 has 14 amino acids. The germline V gene encodes CDR1 SQVTM and CDR2 ANQGSEA.

This clonotype turned up a few times. The chain employs TRBV18 and TRBJ2-5; the match to TRBD2 covers 9 bases. Germline-derived CDR1 and CDR2 are KGHSH and LQKENI. This CDR3 spans 16 amino acids. V was pared by 3 bases and J by 3 bases, with 8 bases of the junction left unmatched. CDR3 region: CASSPIATSGKETQYF. The CDR3 bases are TGTGCCAGCTCACCTATAGCGACTAGCGGTAAAGAGACCCAGTACTTC.

This clonotype was recorded a few times. The rearrangement links TRBV6-2 or TRBV6-3 to TRBJ1-1; the D gene is possibly TRBD1 (6 bases). V dropped 4 bases and J dropped 0 bases, with 12 bases sitting between them. There are 15 residues in the CDR3. Per the germline V gene, CDR1 is MNHEY and CDR2 is SVGEGT. The CDR3 region has the DNA TGTGCCAGCAGTTCCCCACAGGGATTGAACACTGAAGCTTTCTTT. It specifies CASSSPQGLNTEAFF.

This clonotype has a count of ten or more. The chain combines TRBV27 with TRBJ1-1; a possible D gene is TRBD1 (5 bases). The CDR3 runs to 14 residues. Germline V CDR1 and CDR2: MNHEY, SMNVEV (reference sequence). Trimming removed 2 bases from V and 6 bases from J, with 13 bases in between. CDR3 bases: TGTGCCAGCAGTTTAGGAGGGGCTGGGGCTGAAGCTTTCTTT. Its protein is CASSLGGAGAEAFF.

Relative to its sample, this clonotype is medium-sized (0.01 to 0.1%). The V gene is TRBV19, the J gene TRBJ2-7, with D tentatively TRBD1 or TRBD2 (5 bases each). This CDR3 is 13 amino acids long. V was pared by 5 bases and J by 7 bases, with 15 bases between. CDR1 and CDR2 (germline): LNHDA, SQIVND (reference sequence). This CDR3 reads CASSFLGPGEQYF. The CDR3 DNA reads as TGTGCCAGTAGTTTTCTGGGGCCGGGAGAGCAGTACTTC.

This clonotype was counted many times. J is TRBJ2-1 and V is TRBV29-1; perhaps TRBD2 as D (7 bases). Germline V gene sequence: CDR1 SQVTM, CDR2 ANQGSEA. CDR3 length equals 14 residues. Trimming took off 3 bases at V and 4 bases at J, with 13 bases between the two ends. CDR3 in DNA: TGCAGCGTTGATAGGGGGAGGGGGTACAATGAGCAGTTCTTC. The encoded protein is CSVDRGRGYNEQFF.

There are a few counts of this clonotype. The V call is TRBV27, the J call TRBJ1-3, with TRBD1 matching over 11 bases. The CDR3 covers 14 residues. CDR1 is MNHEY and CDR2 is SMNVEV in the germline V gene (reference sequence). Losses at the gene ends were 4 bases for V and 7 bases for J; bases not matched to a gene: 3. The DNA of the CDR3 is TGTGCCAGCAGTTCCGGACAGGGGGCGAACACCATATATTTT. As protein: CASSSGQGANTIYF.